The 27 T cell receptor beta chains below were found in one sample sequenced in a study of identical twins. TCRdb fed the 5' RACE reads into MiXCR, producing one record per CDR3 protein. The data hold more than 400,000 distinct CDR3 sequences, with 15% observed a single time. These sequences were also reported in another study, on yellow fever vaccine responses in identical twins.

The specimen was CD4+ T cells sorted from blood. These receptors were obtained from a young woman in good health.

In its sample, this clonotype was seen a few times. The chain links TRBV28 to TRBJ2-7, with D perhaps given as TRBD1 or TRBD2 (5 bases each). Germline CDR1 reads MDHEN; CDR2 reads SYDVKM. The CDR3 is 16 amino acids. V was pared by 4 bases and J by 0 bases, with 16 bases between. CDR3 residues: CASSSRRRDGSYEQYF. CDR3 DNA: TGTGCCAGCAGTTCCCGGCGTCGGGACGGCTCCTACGAGCAGTACTTC.

This clonotype showed up just a few times. This chain's CDR3 is CASRSGTVNTEAFF. The DNA for the CDR3 is TGTGCCAGCAGATCCGGGACGGTGAACACTGAAGCTTTCTTT. V gene TRBV11-2 combines with J gene TRBJ1-1; the D gene is possibly TRBD1 (5 bases). This CDR3 region has 14 residues. Trimming pared 6 bases from V and 0 bases from J, leaving 11 bases between. Germline CDR1 SGHAT, CDR2 FQNNGV.

In this sample, this clonotype turned up a few times. J is TRBJ2-1 and V is TRBV5-5, with 9 bases fitting TRBD2. Trimming cost V 4 bases and J 8 bases; bases outside gene matches: 13. The germline CDR1 and CDR2 sequences are SGHKS and YYEKEE (reference sequence). The CDR3 is 16 residues long. Here the CDR3 DNA reads TGTGCCAGCAGCCTAGGGACTAGCCCACCCGGCGATGAGCAGTTCTTC. Translated: CASSLGTSPPGDEQFF. The full variable domain, completed using reference TRBV5-5 and TRBJ2-1, is DAGVTQSPTHLIKTRGQQVTLRCSPISGHKSVSWYQQVLGQGPQFIFQYYEKEERGRGNFPDRFSARQFPNYSSELNVNALLLGDSALYLCASSLGTSPPGDEQFFGPGTRLTVL.

CDR3 amino acids: CASSLLGWEQYF. The CDR3 bases are TGTGCCAGCAGCTTACTAGGATGGGAGCAGTACTTC. The V call is TRBV7-9, the J call TRBJ2-7, with no clear D. Germline V gene sequence: CDR1 SEHNR, CDR2 FQNEAQ (reference sequence). The V gene lost 2 bases and the J gene lost 7 bases, with 9 bases spanning the gap. The CDR3 runs to 12 residues.

This chain connects TRBV5-6 to TRBJ2-3, with TRBD1 matching 9 bases. V shed 5 bases, J shed 2 bases, and the junction held 9 bases outside the gene matches. The CDR3 length is 16 residues. Per germline, CDR1 SGHDT and CDR2 YYEEEE. CDR3 in amino acids: CASRSETGGYTDTQYF. DNA of the CDR3: TGTGCCAGCAGGTCGGAGACAGGGGGTTACACAGATACGCAGTATTTT.

This clonotype was counted between two and nine times. The CDR3 sequence is CASSLAGFRTDTQYF. CDR3 DNA: TGTGCCAGCAGCTTAGCGGGTTTTCGGACAGATACGCAGTATTTT. The rearrangement uses TRBV7-3 and TRBJ2-3; a weak D match, TRBD2 (5 bases). V dropped 2 bases and J dropped 3 bases, with 12 bases sitting between them. CDR3 length equals 15 residues. Looked up from germline, CDR1 is SGHTA and CDR2 is FQGTGA.

This clonotype was recorded a few times. V and J are TRBV28 and TRBJ2-1; D is possibly TRBD1 (6 bases). V was shortened by 4 bases and J by 3 bases, with 16 bases between the two germline ends. Germline V gene sequence: CDR1 MDHEN, CDR2 SYDVKM. The CDR3 runs to 16 residues. The CDR3 spells CASSSSGVLYYNEQFF. The CDR3 DNA reads as TGTGCCAGCAGTTCGTCAGGGGTACTCTACTACAATGAGCAGTTCTTC.

The rearrangement links TRBV28 to TRBJ2-1, with 14 nucleotides matching TRBD2. The J segment lost 8 bases and the V segment lost 5 bases, leaving 20 bases of the junction unmatched. Germline V gene data show CDR1 as MDHEN and CDR2 as SYDVKM. The CDR3 is 20 residues long. CDR3 residues: CASSPAGLAGDWNLWDEQFF. The CDR3 DNA is TGTGCCAGCAGTCCCGCGGGACTAGCGGGAGACTGGAATTTATGGGATGAGCAGTTCTTC.

This clonotype has a handful of counts. The chain uses TRBV9 and TRBJ2-5, with 10 bases lining up with TRBD1. Trimming at V came to 3 bases and at J to 5 bases, leaving 4 bases not matched to a gene. Germline V gene sequence: CDR1 SGDLS, CDR2 YYNGEE. CDR3 length: 14 amino acids. Here the CDR3 DNA reads TGTGCCAGCAGCGCGACAGGGGGCATGGAGACCCAGTACTTC. Protein sequence: CASSATGGMETQYF.

This clonotype has only a few counts. V usage is TRBV24-1 and J usage is TRBJ2-1; D remains ambiguous. Germline CDR1 and CDR2: KGHDR and SFDVKD. Trimming took 3 bases from V and 7 from J, leaving 9 bases between them. This CDR3 is built from 13 residues. The CDR3 nucleotides read TGTGCCACCAGTGATATTGGTAAGAATGAGCAGTTCTTC. Protein product: CATSDIGKNEQFF.

This clonotype came up a few times. The chain recombines TRBV5-1 with TRBJ2-1; TRBD2 is a possible D gene (6 bases). Germline lookup yields CDR1 SGHRS and CDR2 YFSETQ. The V gene lost 1 base and the J gene lost 13 bases, with 12 bases spanning the gap. The CDR3 is made up of 12 amino acids. The chain's CDR3 is CASSLMSGFQFF. Here the CDR3 DNA reads TGCGCCAGCAGCTTGATGAGCGGGTTTCAGTTCTTC.

This clonotype was recorded a few times. J is TRBJ2-3 and V is TRBV5-1; tentative D call: TRBD1 (6 bases). CDR3 length: 17 amino acids. CDR1 and CDR2 (germline): SGHRS, YFSETQ. V was pared by 1 base and J by 5 bases, with 20 bases between. CDR3 nucleotides: TGCGCCAGCAGCTTGAGGGAACAGGGTTCCGAGGGAGATACGCAGTATTTT. It encodes CASSLREQGSEGDTQYF.

This clonotype was detected only a few times. The genes are TRBV5-1 and TRBJ2-3; TRBD2 agrees at 12 bases. V lost 6 bases, J lost 3 bases, and 8 bases stayed unmatched. The CDR3 runs to 16 residues. Germline V lookup: CDR1 SGHRS, CDR2 YFSETQ. CDR3: CASKTTSGSTTDTQYF. The CDR3 nucleotides read TGCGCCAGCAAAACGACTAGCGGGAGCACGACAGATACGCAGTATTTT.

About this clonotype itself: At one end the junction does not follow the germline gene, possibly because of a read error. The gene calls are TRBV28 and TRBJ1-5; possible D gene TRBD1, 6 bases. The CDR3 consists of 15 residues. Germline V gene data show CDR1 as MDHEN and CDR2 as SYDVKM. The DNA of the CDR3 is TGTGTCAGCAGTTTAAGTCAGGGGATAGGTCAGCCCCAGCATTTT. Translating it yields CVSSLSQGIGQPQHF.

There are a few counts of this clonotype. The CDR3 nucleotides are TGCAGCGTTGTAGGGTTAGCGCTATACGACGTTGAGCAGTTCTTC. Protein sequence: CSVVGLALYDVEQFF. The rearrangement links TRBV29-1 to TRBJ2-1; tentative D call: TRBD2 (5 bases). The CDR3 spans 15 residues. Trimming shortened V by 4 bases and J by 9 bases, and 22 bases separated the two germline ends. Germline CDR1 and CDR2: SQVTM and ANQGSEA.

The V call is TRBV12-5, the J call TRBJ2-1; TRBD2 aligns across 7 bases. The CDR3 sequence is 17 residues long. The V gene's germline CDR1 is LGHNT and CDR2 FRNRAP. V was pared by 0 bases and J by 0 bases, with 5 bases of the junction left unmatched. The CDR3 nucleotides are TGTGCTAGTGGTTTGGTATTTGGGGGGGGCTCCTACAATGAGCAGTTCTTC. This codes for CASGLVFGGGSYNEQFF. The full variable domain, in which reference TRBV12-5 and TRBJ2-1 provide the parts outside the CDR3, is DARVTQTPRHKVTEMGQEVTMRCQPILGHNTVFWYRQTMMQGLELLAYFRNRAPLDDSGMPKDRFSAEMPDATLATLKIQPSEPRDSAVYFCASGLVFGGGSYNEQFFGPGTRLTVL.

In its sample, this clonotype was seen a few times. The J gene is TRBJ2-1, the V gene TRBV20-1; tentatively, D is TRBD1 (5 bases). Trimming removed 6 bases at V and 10 bases at J, with 19 bases between. The CDR3 runs 13 residues. Germline V gene lookup returns CDR1 DFQATT and CDR2 SNEGSKA (reference sequence). The CDR3 bases are TGCAGTGCGACCGAAAAGGGGCTTTGGGAGCAGTTCTTC. Amino acid sequence: CSATEKGLWEQFF.

V is TRBV6-5 and J is TRBJ2-7, with 14 nucleotides matching TRBD2. CDR1 and CDR2 (germline): MNHEY, SVGAGI. V gave up 1 base and J gave up 3 bases; unmatched junction bases: 5. The CDR3 runs 17 residues. DNA for the CDR3: TGTGCCAGCAGTTACTACGGGACTAGCGGGAGATACTACGAGCAGTACTTC. The encoded protein is CASSYYGTSGRYYEQYF.

In its sample, this clonotype was seen a few times. CDR3 sequence reads: CASSSGGGESTDTQYF. CDR3 nucleotide sequence: TGTGCCAGCAGCTCGGGCGGGGGGGAATCCACAGATACGCAGTATTTT. This rearrangement joins TRBV5-6 to TRBJ2-3; 9 bases match TRBD2. The CDR3 covers 16 residues. V shed 3 bases, J shed 2 bases, and the junction held 7 bases outside the gene matches. The germline V gene has CDR1 SGHDT and CDR2 YYEEEE.

In this sample, this clonotype turned up a few times. CDR3 in amino acids: CSVALLAGTTDTQYF. DNA of the CDR3: TGCAGCGTTGCGCTGCTAGCGGGGACCACAGATACGCAGTATTTT. The chain combines TRBV29-1 with TRBJ2-3; the match to TRBD2 covers 9 bases. Trimming at V came to 4 bases and at J to 2 bases, leaving 7 bases not matched to a gene. Germline assignment: CDR1 SQVTM and CDR2 ANQGSEA. The CDR3 consists of 15 residues.

This clonotype was detected many times. The CDR3 DNA reads as TGCAGCGTCCAGAAACAGGGGGGCTACAATGAGCAGTTCTTC. It is translated as CSVQKQGGYNEQFF. V gene TRBV29-1 combines with J gene TRBJ2-1, with 8 bases lining up with TRBD1. The V and J ends lost 6 bases and 3 bases, in that order; junction bases with no gene match: 7. Germline V lookup: CDR1 SQVTM, CDR2 ANQGSEA. This CDR3 spans 14 amino acids.

This clonotype was counted between two and nine times. The rearrangement links TRBV28 to TRBJ2-4; unclear D gene. The CDR3 consists of 15 residues. The ends were cut back, 10 bases at V and 2 bases at J, with 18 bases in the middle. The germline V gene has CDR1 MDHEN and CDR2 SYDVKM. CDR3 sequence: CATGGTLPPKNIQYF. The CDR3 DNA follows: TGTGCCACAGGTGGCACTCTCCCTCCCAAAAACATTCAGTACTTC.

The genes are TRBV6-2 or TRBV6-3 and TRBJ2-3; D perhaps matches TRBD1 (6 bases). CDR1 and CDR2 (germline): MNHEY, SVGEGT. The germline V and J ends were trimmed by 6 bases and 9 bases, with 22 bases remaining between them. The CDR3 length is 15 residues. This chain's CDR3 is CASSTGHLYIETQYF. The CDR3 DNA reads TGTGCCAGCAGCACGGGACATTTATATATAGAGACGCAGTATTTT.

The gene calls are TRBV10-3 and TRBJ2-1; D unresolved. Germline lookup yields CDR1 ENHRY and CDR2 SYGVKD. Deletions cut 4 bases from V and 8 bases from J, with 9 bases between. The CDR3 is 12 amino acids. This CDR3 reads CAISGPDDEQFF. For the CDR3, the DNA is TGTGCCATCAGTGGTCCGGACGATGAGCAGTTCTTC.

V gene TRBV4-1 combines with J gene TRBJ2-7; 10 nucleotides agree with TRBD2. This CDR3 spans 17 amino acids. The germline V gene has CDR1 MGHRA and CDR2 YSYEKL. Trimming removed 0 bases from V and 2 bases from J; junction bases left unmatched: 7. Written as DNA, the CDR3 is TGCGCCAGCAGCCAAGACGCCGGACTAGCGGAAGCCTACGAGCAGTACTTC. Translating it yields CASSQDAGLAEAYEQYF.

The J gene is TRBJ2-5, the V gene TRBV11-2, with 10 bases fitting TRBD1. The CDR3 sequence is 15 residues long. The germline gives CDR1 SGHAT, CDR2 FQNNGV. The junction had 4 bases not matched to a gene; V was cut back by 5 bases and J by 1 base. CDR3 sequence (DNA): TGTGCCAGCAGCGCCGGGACAGGGGTCCAAGAGACCCAGTACTTC. The encoded protein is CASSAGTGVQETQYF.

This clonotype was counted at least ten times. The rearrangement links TRBV4-1 to TRBJ2-7; D uncertain. The germline gives CDR1 MGHRA, CDR2 YSYEKL. The CDR3 runs 15 residues. The V gene lost 0 bases and the J gene lost 3 bases, with 12 bases spanning the gap. Here the CDR3 DNA reads TGCGCCAGCAGCCAAGATCTTCGCGGCGTCTACGAGCAGTACGTC. Its protein product is CASSQDLRGVYEQYV.